Listed here are 20 T cell receptor beta chains from one sample, sequenced in a study of T cells in narcolepsy. This table comes from immunoSEQ multiplex PCR, and its TCRdb copy is limited to in-frame clones, with some not included. The repertoire holds under 35,000 clones, with more than 70% as singletons. The sequenced sample consisted of memory (CD45RA-) CD4+ T cells from blood. The receptors here all came from a human donor in good health.

The V call is TRBV11-3, the J call TRBJ2-7, with TRBD1 identical over 7 bases. Germline lookup yields CDR1 SGHNT and CDR2 YENEEA. Trimming removed 0 bases from V and 6 bases from J; junction bases left unmatched: 5. The CDR3 is 14 residues long. CDR3 sequence (DNA): TGTGCCAGCAGCTTAGATGGGACAGTTGGCGAGCAGTACTTC. Amino acids: CASSLDGTVGEQYF.

The chain is built from TRBV30 and TRBJ1-2, with a possible D match to TRBD1 (5 bases). Per the germline V gene, CDR1 is GTSNPN and CDR2 is SVGIG (reference sequence). Trimming removed 2 bases at V and 2 bases at J, with 9 bases between. CDR3 length: 13 residues. In DNA form, the CDR3 reads TGTGCCTGGAGTCCAGGGCGGAACTATGGCTACACCTTC. This gives the protein CAWSPGRNYGYTF.

This clone was recorded once. The chain links TRBV10-3 to TRBJ2-3, with D unresolved. Germline CDR1 ENHRY, CDR2 SYGVKD. Between the trimmed V and J ends, which lost 0 bases and 8 bases, there was a span of 15 bases. The CDR3 runs 15 residues. CDR3 region: CAISESSDLLSTQYF. Written as DNA, the CDR3 is TGTGCCATCAGTGAGTCCTCAGATCTACTGTCTACGCAGTATTTT.

This chain uses TRBV7-2 with TRBJ2-7; D may be TRBD2 (6 bases). Trimming took 2 bases from V and 4 from J, leaving 12 bases between them. Per the germline V gene, CDR1 is SGHTA and CDR2 is FQGNSA. The CDR3 runs to 14 residues. The CDR3 coding sequence is TGTGCCAGCAGCTTATTCGGGGGATTTTACGAGCAGTACTTC. This translates into CASSLFGGFYEQYF.

The rearrangement uses TRBV5-1 and TRBJ2-7, with D hard to call. Germline V gene data show CDR1 as SGHRS and CDR2 as YFSETQ. The CDR3 contains 14 residues. The ends were cut back, 0 bases at V and 6 bases at J, with 13 bases in the middle. This CDR3 reads CASSLELGLREQYF. Written as DNA, the CDR3 is TGCGCCAGCAGCTTGGAACTCGGGTTGCGCGAGCAGTACTTC. Together with reference TRBV5-1 and TRBJ2-7, the CDR3 gives the full variable domain: KAGVTQTPRYLIKTRGQQVTLSCSPISGHRSVSWYQQTPGQGLQFLFEYFSETQRNKGNFPGRFSGRQFSNSRSEMNVSTLELGDSALYLCASSLELGLREQYFGPGTRLTVT.

The rearrangement links TRBV14 to TRBJ1-6, with D possibly TRBD1 on 6 matching bases. The CDR3 consists of 15 residues. V was trimmed by 1 base and J by 4 bases, leaving 8 bases between them. Germline V CDR1 and CDR2: SGHDN, FVKESK. Here the CDR3 reads CASSQVQGYNSPLHF. In DNA, the CDR3 is TGTGCCAGCAGCCAAGTACAGGGTTATAATTCACCCCTCCACTTT.

The CDR3 spells CASSLGVGQPQHF. Written as DNA, the CDR3 is TGCGCCAGCAGCTTAGGGGTAGGACAGCCCCAGCATTTT. The chain joins TRBV5-1 to TRBJ1-5, with a tentative D call TRBD1 (5 bases). In germline, CDR1 is SGHRS, CDR2 YFSETQ. Trimming took 2 bases from V and 7 from J, leaving 10 bases between them. The CDR3 consists of 13 residues.

This rearrangement joins TRBV6-5 to TRBJ2-2, with D unclear. Germline V CDR1 and CDR2: MNHEY, SVGAGI. This CDR3 is 11 amino acids long. Trimming left V 4 bases short and J 9 bases short, with 6 bases between. The CDR3 loop reads CASSFKWELFF. In DNA form, the CDR3 reads TGTGCCAGCAGTTTTAAATGGGAGCTGTTTTTT.

This chain links TRBV5-1 with TRBJ2-7; the D gene is possibly TRBD1 (7 bases). V lost 4 bases to trimming and J lost 5 bases, with 19 bases between them. The CDR3 covers 15 residues. Germline loops: CDR1 SGHRS, CDR2 YFSETQ. CDR3 loop: CASSLRGDRFNEQYF. CDR3 coding DNA: TGCGCCAGCAGCCTCAGGGGGGACCGGTTCAACGAGCAGTACTTC.

This clone occurred a few times. This chain connects TRBV5-4 to TRBJ1-1, with D maybe TRBD1 (5 bases). The CDR3 covers 12 residues. V lost 7 bases, J lost 1 base, and 8 bases lay in between. Germline values: CDR1 SGHNT, CDR2 YYREEE (reference sequence). Written as DNA, the CDR3 is TGTGCCAGCCAGGGAAAGAACACTGAAGCTTTCTTT. Translation gives CASQGKNTEAFF.

J is TRBJ2-4 and V is TRBV28; D is unresolved. Per the germline V gene, CDR1 is MDHEN and CDR2 is SYDVKM. Trimming pared 6 bases from V and 1 base from J, leaving 13 bases between. The length of the CDR3 is 15 residues. Here the CDR3 reads CASRSPAPAKNIQYF. CDR3 DNA: TGTGCCAGCAGATCTCCAGCCCCCGCCAAAAACATTCAGTACTTC.

This clone was seen just once. One end of the junction varies from germline; a read error may be responsible. The chain couples TRBV5-4 to TRBJ1-2; 10 nucleotides align to TRBD1. Looked up from germline, CDR1 is SGHNT and CDR2 is YYREEE (reference sequence). The CDR3 is 14 residues long. The CDR3 nucleotides are TGCGCCAGCAGCCAGGACAGGGGGAGCTATGGCTACACCTTC. It is translated as CASSQDRGSYGYTF.

The chain couples TRBV5-1 to TRBJ2-3, with 11 bases identical to TRBD2. The germline gives CDR1 SGHRS, CDR2 YFSETQ. The CDR3 contains 16 residues. Trimming cost V 3 bases and J 5 bases; bases outside gene matches: 8. The CDR3 sequence is CASSSLAGGGQDTQYF. Here the CDR3 DNA reads TGCGCCAGCAGCTCCTTAGCGGGAGGGGGGCAAGATACGCAGTATTTT.

In the case of this clone: One end of the junction fails to match germline, which may point to a read error. The V and J genes are TRBV14 and TRBJ2-1, with D tentatively TRBD2 (5 bases). CDR1 and CDR2 from the germline V gene are SGHDN and FVKESK. This CDR3 has 13 residues. Written as DNA, the CDR3 is TGTGTCAGCAGCCAAGATCTAGCTAATGAGCAGTTCTTC. Residues: CVSSQDLANEQFF.

The chain employs TRBV2 and TRBJ2-1; no clear D gene. Germline CDR1 reads SNHLY; CDR2 reads FYNNEI. V was cut by 8 bases and J by 5 bases, with 7 bases left in between. There are 11 residues in the CDR3. The CDR3 DNA sequence: TGTGCCAGCGAAATCAACAATGAGCAGTTCTTC. Translated: CASEINNEQFF.

This sequence joins TRBV6-5 and TRBJ1-1; TRBD1 agrees at 8 bases. The CDR3 sequence is 14 residues long. J was trimmed by 2 bases and V by 6 bases; bases with no gene match: 5. Germline V lookup: CDR1 MNHEY, CDR2 SVGAGI. CDR3 region: CASRWDRLNTEAFF. As DNA, the CDR3 is TGTGCCAGCAGGTGGGACAGGCTAAACACTGAAGCTTTCTTT.

This chain connects TRBV4-3 to TRBJ2-1; D unresolved. Germline V gene lookup returns CDR1 LGHNA and CDR2 YSLEER. The CDR3 is 14 residues long. Between the trimmed V and J ends, which lost 0 bases and 6 bases, there was a span of 9 bases. The CDR3 DNA sequence: TGCGCCAGCAGCCAAGATTTATCGTTCAATGAGCAGTTCTTC. Its translation: CASSQDLSFNEQFF.

The sample holds one count of this clone. This rearrangement joins TRBV6-1 to TRBJ1-6, with D perhaps TRBD1 (5 bases). The CDR3 is made up of 13 amino acids. Germline assignment: CDR1 MNHNS and CDR2 SASEGT. V shed 7 bases and J shed 6 bases, with 10 bases lying between them. CDR3 sequence (DNA): TGTGCCAGCACGGACGGGGGTAATTCACCCCTCCACTTT. It yields the protein CASTDGGNSPLHF.

This rearrangement joins TRBV4-1 to TRBJ1-1, with D uncertain. V lost 1 base, J lost 3 bases, and 12 bases lay in between. CDR3 length equals 15 residues. The V gene's germline CDR1 is MGHRA and CDR2 YSYEKL. CDR3 DNA sequence: TGCGCCAGCAGCCAAGTGGGTCAAGGAGACACTGAAGCTTTCTTT. Translation: CASSQVGQGDTEAFF.

This clone was seen only once. Written as DNA, the CDR3 is TGTGCCAGCAGTGTTGGCGGGGGCTGGGGTAATAGCAATCAGCCCCAGCATTTT. It is translated as CASSVGGGWGNSNQPQHF. This chain joins TRBV2 and TRBJ1-5; D possibly corresponds to TRBD1 (6 bases). Germline lookup yields CDR1 SNHLY and CDR2 FYNNEI. V dropped 4 bases and J dropped 0 bases, with 19 bases sitting between them. CDR3 size: 18 residues.